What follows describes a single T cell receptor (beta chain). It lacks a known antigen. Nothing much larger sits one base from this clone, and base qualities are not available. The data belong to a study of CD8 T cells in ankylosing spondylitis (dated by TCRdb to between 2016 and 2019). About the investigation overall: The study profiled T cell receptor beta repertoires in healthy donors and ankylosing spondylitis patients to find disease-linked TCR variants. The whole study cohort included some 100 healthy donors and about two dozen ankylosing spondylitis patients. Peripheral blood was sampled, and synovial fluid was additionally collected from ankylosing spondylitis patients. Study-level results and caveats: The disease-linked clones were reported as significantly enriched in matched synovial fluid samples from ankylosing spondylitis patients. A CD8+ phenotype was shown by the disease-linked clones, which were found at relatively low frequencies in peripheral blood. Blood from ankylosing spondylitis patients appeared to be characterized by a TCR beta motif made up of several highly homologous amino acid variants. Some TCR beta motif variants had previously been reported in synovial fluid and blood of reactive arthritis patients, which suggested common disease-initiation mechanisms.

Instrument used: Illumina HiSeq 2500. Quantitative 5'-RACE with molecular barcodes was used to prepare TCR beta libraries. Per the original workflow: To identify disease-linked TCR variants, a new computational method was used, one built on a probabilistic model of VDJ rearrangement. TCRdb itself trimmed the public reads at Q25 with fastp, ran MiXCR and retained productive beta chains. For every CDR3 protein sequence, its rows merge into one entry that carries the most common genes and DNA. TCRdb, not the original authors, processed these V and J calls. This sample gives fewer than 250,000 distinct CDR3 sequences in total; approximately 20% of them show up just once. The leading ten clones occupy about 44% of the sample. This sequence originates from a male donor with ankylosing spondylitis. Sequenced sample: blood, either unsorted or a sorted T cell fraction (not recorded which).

The DNA is TGCAGTGCTAGTGGTGGGGAGAATCAGCCCCAGCATTTT. It translates to CSASGGENQPQHF. The sequence links TRBV20-1 to TRBJ1-5; no D gene call is confident. The CDR3 holds 13 amino acids from the cysteine to the phenylalanine. The DNA shown is the 39-base CDR3, in frame from base 1. V drops 3 bases and J drops 4 bases, leaving 10 bases in between. CDR1 DFQATT and CDR2 SNEGSKA are derived from the germline V gene (reference sequence).